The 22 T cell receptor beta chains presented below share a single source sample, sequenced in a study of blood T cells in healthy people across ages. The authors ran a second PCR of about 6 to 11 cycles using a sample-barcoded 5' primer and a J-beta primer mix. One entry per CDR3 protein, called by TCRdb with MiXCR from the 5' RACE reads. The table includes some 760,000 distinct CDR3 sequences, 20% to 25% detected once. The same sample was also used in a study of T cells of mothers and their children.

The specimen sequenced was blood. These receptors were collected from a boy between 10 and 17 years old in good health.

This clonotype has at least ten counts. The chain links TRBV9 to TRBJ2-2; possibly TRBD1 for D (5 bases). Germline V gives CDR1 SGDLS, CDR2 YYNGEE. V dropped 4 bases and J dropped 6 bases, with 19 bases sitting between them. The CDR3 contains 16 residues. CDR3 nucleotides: TGTGCCAGCAGCATACAAATTAGGGGCAACCCCGGGGAGCTGTTTTTT. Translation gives CASSIQIRGNPGELFF.

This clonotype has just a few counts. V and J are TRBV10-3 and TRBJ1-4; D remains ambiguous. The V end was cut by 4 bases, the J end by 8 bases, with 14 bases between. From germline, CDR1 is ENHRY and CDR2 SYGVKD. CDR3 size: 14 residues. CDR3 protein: CAISGTAWAEKLFF. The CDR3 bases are TGTGCCATCAGTGGGACGGCCTGGGCGGAAAAACTGTTTTTT.

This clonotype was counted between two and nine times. CDR3 bases: TGTGCCAGCAGTTATGCGCGGGGGTCCAACACCGGGGAGCTGTTTTTT. The encoded protein is CASSYARGSNTGELFF. The chain links TRBV6-6 to TRBJ2-2; 7 nucleotides line up with TRBD2. CDR3 length: 16 amino acids. CDR1 is MNHNY, CDR2 SVGAGI, per germline (reference sequence). Trimming at V came to 3 bases and at J to 2 bases, leaving 6 bases not matched to a gene.

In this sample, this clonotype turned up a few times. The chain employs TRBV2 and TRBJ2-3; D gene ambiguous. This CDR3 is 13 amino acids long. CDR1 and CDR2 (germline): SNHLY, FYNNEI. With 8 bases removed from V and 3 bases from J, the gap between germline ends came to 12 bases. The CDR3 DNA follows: TGTGCCAGCTCTAGATTGGAGACAGATACGCAGTATTTT. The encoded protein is CASSRLETDTQYF.

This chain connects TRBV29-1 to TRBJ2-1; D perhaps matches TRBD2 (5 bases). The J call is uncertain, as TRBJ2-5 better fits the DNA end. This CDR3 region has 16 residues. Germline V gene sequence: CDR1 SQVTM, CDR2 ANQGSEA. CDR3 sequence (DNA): TGCAGCGTTGTGTGGAAGTCGGCGGGCAGCCAAGAGACCCAGTACTTC. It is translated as CSVVWKSAGSQETQYF.

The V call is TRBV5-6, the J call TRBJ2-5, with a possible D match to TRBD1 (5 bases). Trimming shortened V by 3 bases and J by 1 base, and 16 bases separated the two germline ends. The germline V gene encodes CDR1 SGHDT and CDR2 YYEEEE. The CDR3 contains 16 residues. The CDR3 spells CASSSLLPTVQETQYF. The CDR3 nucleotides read TGTGCCAGCAGCTCCCTCCTACCGACAGTCCAAGAGACCCAGTACTTC. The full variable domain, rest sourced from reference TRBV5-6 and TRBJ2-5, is DAGVTQSPTHLIKTRGQQVTLRCSPKSGHDTVSWYQQALGQGPQFIFQYYEEEERQRGNFPDRFSGHQFPNYSSELNVNALLLGDSALYLCASSSLLPTVQETQYFGPGTRLLVL.

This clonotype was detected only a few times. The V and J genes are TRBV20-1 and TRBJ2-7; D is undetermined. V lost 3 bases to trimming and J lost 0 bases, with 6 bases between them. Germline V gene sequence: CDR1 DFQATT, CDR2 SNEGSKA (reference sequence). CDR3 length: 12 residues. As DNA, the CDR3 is TGCAGTGCTAGCGAGAACTCCTACGAGCAGTACTTC. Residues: CSASENSYEQYF.

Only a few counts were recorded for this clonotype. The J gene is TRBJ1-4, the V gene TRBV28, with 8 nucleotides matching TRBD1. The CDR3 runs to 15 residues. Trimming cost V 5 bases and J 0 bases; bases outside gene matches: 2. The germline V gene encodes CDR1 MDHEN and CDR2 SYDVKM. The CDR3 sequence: CASSEQGATNEKLFF. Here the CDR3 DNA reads TGTGCCAGCAGTGAACAGGGGGCAACTAATGAAAAACTGTTTTTT.

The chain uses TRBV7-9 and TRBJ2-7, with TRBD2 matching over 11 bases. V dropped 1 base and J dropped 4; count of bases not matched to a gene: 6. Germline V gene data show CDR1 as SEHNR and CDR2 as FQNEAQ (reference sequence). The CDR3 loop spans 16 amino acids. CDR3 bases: TGTGCCAGCAGCTTAGTGCCGACTAGCGGGAAGTACGAGCAGTACTTC. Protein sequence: CASSLVPTSGKYEQYF.

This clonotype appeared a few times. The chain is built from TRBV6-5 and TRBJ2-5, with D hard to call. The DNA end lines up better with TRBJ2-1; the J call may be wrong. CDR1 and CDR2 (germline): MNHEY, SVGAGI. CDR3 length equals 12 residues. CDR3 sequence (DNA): TGTGCCAGCAGCGTGTCTGGGGATGAGCAGTTCTTC. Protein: CASSVSGDEQFF.

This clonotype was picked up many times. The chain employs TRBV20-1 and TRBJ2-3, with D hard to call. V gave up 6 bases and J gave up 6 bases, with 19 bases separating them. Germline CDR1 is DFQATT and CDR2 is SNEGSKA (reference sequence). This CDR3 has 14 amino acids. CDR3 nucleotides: TGCAGTGCCCCCCTGAGCACCAAGGAGGATACGCAGTATTTT. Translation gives CSAPLSTKEDTQYF.

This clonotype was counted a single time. For the CDR3, the DNA is TGTGCCATACAGACAGATAGCAATCAGCCCCAGCATTTT. Translation: CAIQTDSNQPQHF. V usage is TRBV12-3 or TRBV12-4 and J usage is TRBJ1-5, with TRBD1 as a possible D gene (5 bases). CDR3 length: 13 residues. Trimming stripped 10 bases from V and 0 bases from J, with 10 bases between.

CDR3 coding DNA: TGTGCCAGCAGTTGGAGCCAAACCGGGGAGCTGTTTTTT. It encodes CASSWSQTGELFF. The V call is TRBV12-3 or TRBV12-4, the J call TRBJ2-2; D gene unclear. V lost 4 bases to trimming and J lost 5 bases, with 8 bases between them. The CDR3 extends over 13 amino acids.

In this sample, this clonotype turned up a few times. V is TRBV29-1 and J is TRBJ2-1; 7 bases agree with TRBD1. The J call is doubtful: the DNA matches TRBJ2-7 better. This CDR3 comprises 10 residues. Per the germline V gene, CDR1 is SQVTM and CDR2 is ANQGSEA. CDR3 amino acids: CSAWDSAQYF. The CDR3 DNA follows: TGCAGCGCCTGGGACAGCGCACAGTACTTC.

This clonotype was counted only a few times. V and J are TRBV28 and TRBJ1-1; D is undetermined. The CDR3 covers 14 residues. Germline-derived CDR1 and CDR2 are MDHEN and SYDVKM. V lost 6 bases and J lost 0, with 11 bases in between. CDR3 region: CASSLLQVNTEAFF. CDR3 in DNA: TGTGCCAGCAGCCTTCTTCAGGTGAACACTGAAGCTTTCTTT.

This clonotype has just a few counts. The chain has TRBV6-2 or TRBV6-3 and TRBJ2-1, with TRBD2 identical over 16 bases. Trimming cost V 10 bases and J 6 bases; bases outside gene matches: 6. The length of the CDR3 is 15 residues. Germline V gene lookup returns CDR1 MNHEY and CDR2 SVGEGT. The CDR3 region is CATGTSGRGRNEQFF. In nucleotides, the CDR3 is TGTGCCACGGGGACTAGCGGGAGGGGACGCAATGAGCAGTTCTTC.

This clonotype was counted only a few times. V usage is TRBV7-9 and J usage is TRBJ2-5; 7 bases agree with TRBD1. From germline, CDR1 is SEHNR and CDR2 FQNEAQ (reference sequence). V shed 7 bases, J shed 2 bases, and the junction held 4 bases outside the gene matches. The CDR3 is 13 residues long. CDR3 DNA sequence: TGTGCCAGCAACGACAGGGTTCAAGAGACCCAGTACTTC. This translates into CASNDRVQETQYF.

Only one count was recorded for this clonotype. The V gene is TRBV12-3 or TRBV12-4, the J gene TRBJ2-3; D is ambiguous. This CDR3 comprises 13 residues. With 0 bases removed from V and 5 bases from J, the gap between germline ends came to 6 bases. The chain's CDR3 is CASSLAPRDTQYF. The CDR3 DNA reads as TGTGCCAGCAGTTTAGCGCCCCGAGATACGCAGTATTTT.

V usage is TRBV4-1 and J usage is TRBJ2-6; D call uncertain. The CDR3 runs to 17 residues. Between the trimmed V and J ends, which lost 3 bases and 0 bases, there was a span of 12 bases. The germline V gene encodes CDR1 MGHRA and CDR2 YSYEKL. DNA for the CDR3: TGCGCCAGCAGCCACCTGAGGTTGGGCTCTGGGGCCAACGTCCTGACTTTC. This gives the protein CASSHLRLGSGANVLTF.

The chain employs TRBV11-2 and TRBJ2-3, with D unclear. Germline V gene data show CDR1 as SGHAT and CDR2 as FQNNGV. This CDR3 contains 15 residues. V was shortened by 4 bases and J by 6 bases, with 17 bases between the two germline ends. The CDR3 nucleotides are TGTGCCAGCAGCTCAAATGACAAGTTAAGGGATACGCAGTATTTT. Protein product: CASSSNDKLRDTQYF.

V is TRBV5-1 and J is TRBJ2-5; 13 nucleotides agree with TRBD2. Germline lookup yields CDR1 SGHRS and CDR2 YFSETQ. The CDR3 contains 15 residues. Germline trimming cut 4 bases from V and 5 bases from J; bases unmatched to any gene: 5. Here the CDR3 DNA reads TGCGCCAGCAGCGAAGGGACTAGCGGGACTGAGACCCAGTACTTC. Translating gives CASSEGTSGTETQYF.

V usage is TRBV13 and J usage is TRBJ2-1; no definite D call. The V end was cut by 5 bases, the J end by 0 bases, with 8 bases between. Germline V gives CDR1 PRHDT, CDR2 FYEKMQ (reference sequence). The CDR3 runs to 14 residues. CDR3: CASSPDNSYNEQFF. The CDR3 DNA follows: TGTGCCAGCAGCCCCGATAACTCCTACAATGAGCAGTTCTTC.